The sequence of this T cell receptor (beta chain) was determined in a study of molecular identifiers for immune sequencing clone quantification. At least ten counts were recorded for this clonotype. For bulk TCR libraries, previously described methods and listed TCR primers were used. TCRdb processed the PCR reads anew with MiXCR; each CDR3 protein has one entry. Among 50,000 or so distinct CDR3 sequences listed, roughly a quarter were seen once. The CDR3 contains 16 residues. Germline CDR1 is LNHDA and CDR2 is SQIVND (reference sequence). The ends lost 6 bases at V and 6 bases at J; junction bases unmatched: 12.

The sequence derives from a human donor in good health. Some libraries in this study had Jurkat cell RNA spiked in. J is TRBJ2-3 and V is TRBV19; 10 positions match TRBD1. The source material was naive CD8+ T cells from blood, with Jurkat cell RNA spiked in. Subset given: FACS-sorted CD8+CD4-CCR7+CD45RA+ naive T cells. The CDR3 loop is CASSPLGQGFQDTQYF. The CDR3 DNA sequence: TGTGCCAGTAGCCCACTGGGACAGGGGTTTCAGGATACGCAGTATTTT.